This entry features one TCR beta chain sequence. The data were obtained in a study of blood T cell repertoires in COVID-19. The overall study: COVID-19 samples from acute and convalescent phases originated in the United States, Italy and Spain.

As originally analysed: Amplification from reference gene primers served as the basis for estimated nucleated cell counts. Profiled with immunoSEQ multiplex PCR; TCRdb holds only in-frame clones, not every one. V and J calls and clone size are as listed in that table; D and trimming were resolved from the DNA. Among about 80,000 clones listed, under 80% were seen once. This CDR3 region has 13 residues. CDR1 is ENHRY, CDR2 SYGVKD, per germline. Trimming cost V 8 bases and J 4 bases; bases outside gene matches: 7. The chain couples TRBV10-3 to TRBJ1-2; 7 nucleotides align to TRBD1. The sequence came from a human donor in a cohort sampled during active COVID-19. Sequenced sample: peripheral blood. The CDR3 bases are TGTGCCATCGCCCCAGGGGGTCTCTATGGCTACACCTTC. It encodes CAIAPGGLYGYTF.